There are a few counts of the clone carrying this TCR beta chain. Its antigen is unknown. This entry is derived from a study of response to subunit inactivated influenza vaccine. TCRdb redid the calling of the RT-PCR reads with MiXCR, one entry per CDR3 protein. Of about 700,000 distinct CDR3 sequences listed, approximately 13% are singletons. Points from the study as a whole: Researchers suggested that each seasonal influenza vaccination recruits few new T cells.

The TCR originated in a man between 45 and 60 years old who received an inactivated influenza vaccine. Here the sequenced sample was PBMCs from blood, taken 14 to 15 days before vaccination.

This CDR3 is CASSIWEGEKLFF. As DNA, the CDR3 is TGTGCCAGCAGTATATGGGAGGGTGAAAAACTGTTTTTT. This chain joins TRBV12-3 or TRBV12-4 and TRBJ1-4; D not certain. The CDR3 runs to 13 residues. Trimming took 5 bases from V and 7 from J, leaving 11 bases between them.